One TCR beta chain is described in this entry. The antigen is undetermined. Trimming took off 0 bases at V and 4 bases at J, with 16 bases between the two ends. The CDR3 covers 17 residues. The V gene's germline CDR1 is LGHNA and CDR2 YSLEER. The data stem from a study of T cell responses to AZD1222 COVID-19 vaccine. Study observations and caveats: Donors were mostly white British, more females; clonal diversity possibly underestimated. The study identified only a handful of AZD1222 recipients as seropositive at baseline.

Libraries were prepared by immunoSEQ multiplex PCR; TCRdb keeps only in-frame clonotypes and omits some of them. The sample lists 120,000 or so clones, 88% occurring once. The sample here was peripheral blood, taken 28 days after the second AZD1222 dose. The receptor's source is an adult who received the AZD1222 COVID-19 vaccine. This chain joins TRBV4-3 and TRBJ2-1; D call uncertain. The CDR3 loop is CASSQDIFRTTYNEQFF. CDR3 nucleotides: TGCGCCAGCAGCCAAGATATATTCCGGACCACATACAATGAGCAGTTCTTC.